A single sample gave rise to the 28 T cell receptor beta chains below, sequenced in a study of T cells in Graves' hyperthyroidism and ophthalmopathy. RNA transcripts yielded amplified TCR beta CDR3 regions. HTBI primers were the set used in a first-round RT-PCR of the TCR CDR3. TCRdb itself ran the multiplex PCR reads through MiXCR, one entry per CDR3 protein. The sample holds about 620,000 distinct CDR3 sequences, about 17% seen once. What was sequenced was blood. These receptors were collected from a woman younger than 45 with Graves' hyperthyroidism.

This clonotype occurred once. This could be a read error, since a much larger clone is one nucleotide away. In DNA, the CDR3 is TGTGCCAGCATAGGGAGGGAGACCCAGTACTTC. Amino acids: CASIGRETQYF. The chain links TRBV28 to TRBJ2-5; D possibly corresponds to TRBD2 (6 bases). The germline CDR1 and CDR2 sequences are MDHEN and SYDVKM. This CDR3 region has 11 residues. The V end lost 7 bases, the J end lost 5 bases, and 8 bases lay between the germline ends.

This clonotype was seen ten or more times. The chain combines TRBV7-8 with TRBJ2-1; D is unclear. Deletions cut 3 bases from V and 5 bases from J, with 8 bases between. The CDR3 spans 13 residues. Germline CDR1 reads SGHVS; CDR2 reads FQNEAQ. CDR3 in DNA: TGTGCCAGCAGCTTTGTGCGTAACAATGAGCAGTTCTTC. Protein product: CASSFVRNNEQFF.

This clonotype was counted ten times or more. This chain uses TRBV3-1 with TRBJ2-7; D is undetermined. Germline assignment: CDR1 LGHDT and CDR2 YNNKEL (reference sequence). V lost 4 bases to trimming and J lost 2 bases, with 9 bases between them. The CDR3 runs 13 residues. CDR3 in DNA: TGTGCCAGCAGCCCCAGGAATACCTACGAGCAGTACTTC. It encodes CASSPRNTYEQYF.

This clonotype was recorded a few times. V gene TRBV2 combines with J gene TRBJ2-2, with D perhaps matching TRBD1 (5 bases). The germline V and J ends were trimmed by 6 bases and 6 bases, with 20 bases remaining between them. Germline V gene lookup returns CDR1 SNHLY and CDR2 FYNNEI. This CDR3 has 16 amino acids. CDR3 coding DNA: TGTGCCAGCAGCCTACAGGCTCCCAGGTTGGCCGGGGAGCTGTTTTTT. The encoded protein is CASSLQAPRLAGELFF.

In this sample, this clonotype turned up many times. This chain joins TRBV4-1 and TRBJ1-4, with D hard to call. In germline, CDR1 is MGHRA, CDR2 YSYEKL. CDR3 length: 15 residues. V was pared by 2 bases and J by 1 base, with 8 bases between. This chain's CDR3 is CASSQTEITNEKLFF. CDR3 nucleotides: TGCGCCAGCAGCCAAACTGAGATAACTAATGAAAAACTGTTTTTT.

This clonotype was counted between two and nine times. This chain joins TRBV6-1 and TRBJ2-7, with D possibly TRBD1 on 6 matching bases. Trimming took 5 bases from V and 2 from J, leaving 13 bases between them. CDR1 and CDR2 from the germline V gene are MNHNS and SASEGT. The CDR3 has 14 residues. CDR3 bases: TGTGCCAGCAGTAAGACAGGCCCAACCTACGAGCAGTACTTC. It is translated as CASSKTGPTYEQYF.

This clonotype was picked up many times. CDR3 DNA sequence: TGTGCCAGCGAAATAGGAGACACTGAAGCTTTCTTT. As protein: CASEIGDTEAFF. The chain recombines TRBV28 with TRBJ1-1; D gene ambiguous. There are 12 residues in the CDR3. Germline CDR1 and CDR2: MDHEN and SYDVKM. Trimming pared 8 bases from V and 3 bases from J, leaving 10 bases between.

There are many counts of this clonotype. This chain links TRBV5-1 with TRBJ2-3; 10 nucleotides agree with TRBD1. This CDR3 has 16 amino acids. Trimming removed 2 bases from V and 5 bases from J; junction bases left unmatched: 8. In germline, CDR1 is SGHRS, CDR2 YFSETQ. Here the CDR3 reads CASSFMRQGAEDTQYF. CDR3 DNA sequence: TGCGCCAGCAGCTTCATGAGACAGGGGGCGGAAGATACGCAGTATTTT.

This clonotype was seen many times. The chain employs TRBV28 and TRBJ1-2, with TRBD1 matching over 10 bases. V was clipped by 8 bases and J by 0 bases; unmatched bases: 9. The length of the CDR3 is 16 residues. Per the germline V gene, CDR1 is MDHEN and CDR2 is SYDVKM. This chain's CDR3 is CASETGGPTANYGYTF. CDR3 bases: TGTGCCAGCGAGACAGGGGGCCCTACCGCTAACTATGGCTACACCTTC.

This clonotype has only a few counts. This chain links TRBV15 with TRBJ1-4; D is perhaps TRBD1 (5 bases). The CDR3 extends over 15 amino acids. V lost 1 base and J 6 bases, leaving 12 bases between the germline ends. The germline gives CDR1 LNHNV, CDR2 YYDKDF (reference sequence). The CDR3 region is CATSRGLQDHEKLFF. CDR3 bases: TGTGCCACCAGCAGAGGGCTACAGGACCATGAAAAACTGTTTTTT.

Note on this clonotype: A much larger clone differs from this one at a single base, so this may be a read error. As DNA, the CDR3 is TGTGCCGTGGGCCGGCAGGGGGCTGTAGAGAGCCAGTACTTC. The encoded protein is CAVGRQGAVESQYF. J is TRBJ2-5 and V is TRBV6-1, with 8 bases matching TRBD1. CDR1 is MNHNS, CDR2 SASEGT, per germline. The CDR3 has 14 amino acids.

The rearrangement links TRBV5-6 to TRBJ2-3, with 13 nucleotides matching TRBD2. CDR1 and CDR2 (germline): SGHDT, YYEEEE. This CDR3 is built from 17 residues. The V gene end was trimmed by 3 bases and the J gene end by 2 bases; junction bases not matched to a gene: 6. The CDR3, as DNA: TGTGCCAGCAGCTCCGGGACTAGCGGGGAGATCACAGATACGCAGTATTTT. It is translated as CASSSGTSGEITDTQYF. Complete variable domain (other parts from reference TRBV5-6 and TRBJ2-3): DAGVTQSPTHLIKTRGQQVTLRCSPKSGHDTVSWYQQALGQGPQFIFQYYEEEERQRGNFPDRFSGHQFPNYSSELNVNALLLGDSALYLCASSSGTSGEITDTQYFGPGTRLTVL.

This clonotype was recorded many times. The rearrangement uses TRBV20-1 and TRBJ2-2, with 9 bases that match TRBD1. CDR1 DFQATT and CDR2 SNEGSKA come from the germline V gene (reference sequence). Trimming at V came to 3 bases and at J to 4 bases, leaving 6 bases not matched to a gene. The CDR3 totals 15 residues. The CDR3 protein is CSARGQGRATGELFF. In nucleotides, the CDR3 is TGCAGTGCTAGGGGACAGGGACGTGCCACCGGGGAGCTGTTTTTT.

This clonotype was picked up a small number of times. This chain uses TRBV4-3 with TRBJ2-2; 9 bases agree with TRBD2. The CDR3 consists of 17 residues. CDR1 and CDR2 from the germline V gene are LGHNA and YSLEER. The trim removed 0 bases at V and 7 bases at J, leaving 9 bases unmatched. The CDR3, as DNA: TGCGCCAGCAGCCAAGATATGGCGGGAGGGCCGGACGGGGAGCTGTTTTTT. Translation: CASSQDMAGGPDGELFF.

The sample holds many counts of this clonotype. The J gene is TRBJ2-7, the V gene TRBV11-3; TRBD2 aligns across 12 bases. V trimming: 3 bases; J trimming: 2 bases; junction bases outside the gene matches: 8. CDR1 SGHNT and CDR2 YENEEA come from the germline V gene. CDR3 size: 17 residues. CDR3 coding DNA: TGTGCCAGCAGCTTGGCACTAGCGGGAGGTATTGCCTACGAGCAGTACTTC. Translation: CASSLALAGGIAYEQYF.

This clonotype was seen ten or more times. The V and J genes are TRBV2 and TRBJ1-1; 10 positions agree with TRBD1. Trimming removed 8 bases from V and 4 bases from J; junction bases left unmatched: 10. CDR1 and CDR2 (germline): SNHLY, FYNNEI. CDR3 length: 15 amino acids. The chain's CDR3 is CASGPGTGDRTEAFF. The CDR3, as DNA: TGTGCCAGCGGCCCGGGGACAGGGGATCGCACTGAAGCTTTCTTT.

The V gene is TRBV20-1, the J gene TRBJ2-1; 12 bases agree with TRBD2. Germline CDR1 reads DFQATT; CDR2 reads SNEGSKA (reference sequence). There are 17 residues in the CDR3. The V and J ends lost 6 bases and 0 bases, in that order; junction bases with no gene match: 9. The CDR3 nucleotides are TGCAGTGCCTCGGGACTAGCGGGCTCCTTCTCCTACAATGAGCAGTTCTTC. Amino acids: CSASGLAGSFSYNEQFF.

V is TRBV30 and J is TRBJ2-1; TRBD2 aligns across 14 bases. Germline trimming cut 1 base from V and 3 bases from J; bases unmatched to any gene: 14. Germline V gives CDR1 GTSNPN, CDR2 SVGIG (reference sequence). This CDR3 has 20 amino acids. CDR3: CAWSGAAGTSGSYGYNEQFF. The CDR3 nucleotides read TGTGCCTGGAGTGGGGCCGCCGGGACTAGCGGGAGTTACGGCTACAATGAGCAGTTCTTC.

This clonotype was seen many times. The chain carries TRBV5-5 and TRBJ1-1; possible D gene TRBD1, 5 bases. Germline V CDR1 and CDR2: SGHKS, YYEKEE (reference sequence). Between the trimmed V and J ends, which lost 0 bases and 1 base, there was a span of 7 bases. This CDR3 spans 14 amino acids. The DNA of the CDR3 is TGTGCCAGCAGCTTGGTGGGGCAGAACACTGAAGCTTTCTTT. As protein: CASSLVGQNTEAFF. Based on the CDR3 plus reference TRBV5-5 and TRBJ1-1, the full variable domain is DAGVTQSPTHLIKTRGQQVTLRCSPISGHKSVSWYQQVLGQGPQFIFQYYEKEERGRGNFPDRFSARQFPNYSSELNVNALLLGDSALYLCASSLVGQNTEAFFGQGTRLTVV.

This clonotype turned up a few times. This chain uses TRBV5-1 with TRBJ2-7, with 8 bases matching TRBD2. Germline V gene sequence: CDR1 SGHRS, CDR2 YFSETQ. The CDR3 totals 14 residues. The V gene end was trimmed by 0 bases and the J gene end by 6 bases; junction bases not matched to a gene: 5. The chain's CDR3 is CASSLEAGVSEQYF. The CDR3 DNA reads as TGCGCCAGCAGCTTGGAAGCGGGAGTCAGCGAGCAGTACTTC.

This clonotype was found many times. CDR3 amino acids: CASSRRGERLALHF. The CDR3 DNA is TGTGCCAGCAGTCGTAGAGGAGAAAGGCTGGCCCTCCACTTT. V usage is TRBV27 and J usage is TRBJ1-6; no clear D. The V end was cut by 5 bases, the J end by 14 bases, with 19 bases between. The CDR3 covers 14 residues. CDR1 and CDR2 (germline): MNHEY, SMNVEV (reference sequence).

The table lists this clonotype with many counts. This chain uses TRBV20-1 with TRBJ1-1, with TRBD1 as a possible D gene (5 bases). CDR3 length: 13 amino acids. Germline V lookup: CDR1 DFQATT, CDR2 SNEGSKA (reference sequence). The V end lost 6 bases, the J end lost 0 bases, and 11 bases lay between the germline ends. CDR3 nucleotides: TGCAGTGCGCAAGGACATCTGAACACTGAAGCTTTCTTT. This codes for CSAQGHLNTEAFF.

In nucleotides, the CDR3 is TGTGCCAGCAGCGTGAGTGGGGCGGGGCTGGGTGAAGCTTTCTTT. Translating it yields CASSVSGAGLGEAFF. The chain combines TRBV9 with TRBJ1-1; D possibly corresponds to TRBD1 (5 bases). In germline, CDR1 is SGDLS, CDR2 YYNGEE. Trimming took off 2 bases at V and 7 bases at J, with 18 bases between the two ends. The CDR3 sequence is 15 residues long. Supplemented by reference TRBV9 and TRBJ1-1, the full variable domain reads DSGVTQTPKHLITATGQRVTLRCSPRSGDLSVYWYQQSLDQGLQFLIQYYNGEERAKGNILERFSAQQFPDLHSELNLSSLELGDSALYFCASSVSGAGLGEAFFGQGTRLTVV.

This clonotype occurred a few times. V and J are TRBV6-1 and TRBJ2-2; 7 bases agree with TRBD2. CDR3 length equals 16 residues. Germline CDR1 reads MNHNS; CDR2 reads SASEGT. V shed 7 bases, J shed 0 bases, and the junction held 8 bases outside the gene matches. This chain's CDR3 is CASKLIAGANTGELFF. The CDR3 bases are TGTGCCAGCAAACTAATAGCGGGCGCGAACACCGGGGAGCTGTTTTTT.

V gene TRBV9 combines with J gene TRBJ2-7, with TRBD2 as a possible D gene (6 bases). The CDR3 has 16 residues. Trimming left V 4 bases short and J 4 bases short, with 21 bases between. The germline V gene has CDR1 SGDLS and CDR2 YYNGEE. CDR3 nucleotide sequence: TGTGCCAGCAGCCCGAGGGCGGGCGGGGCTGTTTACGAGCAGTACTTC. Translated: CASSPRAGGAVYEQYF.

There are a few counts of this clonotype. The chain has TRBV30 and TRBJ2-1; D perhaps matches TRBD2 (5 bases). This CDR3 region has 13 residues. From germline, CDR1 is GTSNPN and CDR2 SVGIG (reference sequence). The germline V and J ends were trimmed by 3 bases and 8 bases, with 14 bases remaining between them. The CDR3 here is CAWRTGMGYEQFF. The DNA for the CDR3 is TGTGCCTGGAGAACCGGGATGGGCTATGAGCAGTTCTTC.

This clonotype was counted many times. The junction departs from the called germline gene at one end, perhaps through a read error. The J gene is TRBJ2-5, the V gene TRBV2; D remains unclear. Germline assignment: CDR1 SNHLY and CDR2 FYNNEI. The CDR3 length is 10 residues. Written as DNA, the CDR3 is TGTGCCAGCAGGGAAGAGACCCAGTACTTC. Its protein product is CASREETQYF.

The table lists this clonotype with a few counts. The chain combines TRBV5-1 with TRBJ2-1, with a tentative D call TRBD2 (5 bases). CDR3 length: 14 amino acids. Trimming left V 8 bases short and J 4 bases short, with 16 bases between. The germline V gene has CDR1 SGHRS and CDR2 YFSETQ. Here the CDR3 DNA reads TGCGCCAGTCCTTCTAGCCCCCTTTACAATGAGCAGTTCTTC. This gives the protein CASPSSPLYNEQFF.